The TCR beta chain described here comes from a study of control samples from healthy donors and cancer patients. TCRdb keeps only in-frame clones here, not all; method: immunoSEQ multiplex PCR. This table has roughly 220,000 clones, around 94% appearing once. Germline V lookup: CDR1 DFQATT, CDR2 SNEGSKA (reference sequence). This CDR3 is built from 11 residues. With 0 bases removed from V and 9 bases from J, the gap between germline ends came to 6 bases. The rearrangement joins TRBV20-1 to TRBJ2-1; the D gene is possibly TRBD1 (5 bases). The sequenced sample was blood. The receptor's source is a middle-aged man in good health. The CDR3 DNA sequence: TGCAGTGCTAGAGATCAGGGTGAGCAGTTCTTC. This gives the protein CSARDQGEQFF.